Detailed here is one TCR beta chain. This clone was seen a single time. The specificity of this receptor is unknown. Base qualities are missing; no much larger clone stands one base away. Trimming at the junction amounts to 1 base on V and 12 bases on J, and the germline ends lie 22 bases apart. The CDR3 measures 16 amino acids from cysteine to phenylalanine. Only CDR3 DNA is held: 48 bases, read in frame from base 1. CDR1 and CDR2 are drawn from the germline V gene: SGHTA, FQGNSA. TCRbeta CDR3 regions were amplified from genomic DNA by means of the immunoSEQ Assay, a bias-controlled multiplex PCR. The study's own analysis went as follows. The number of nucleated cells in each sample was estimated by amplification of reference gene primers within the assay. To quantify the absolute abundance of each unique TCRbeta CDR3 rearrangement, sequence reads were collapsed and filtered. For each sample, productive Simpson clonality was calculated by taking the square root of Simpson's diversity index across productive rearrangements. TCRdb provides this immuneACCESS table in a form limited to in-frame rearrangements. Some clones are lacking; in checked studies, under half of them reflect an unresolved V gene, and why the rest are absent is not known. V and J calls and clone size are as listed in that table; D and trimming were resolved from the DNA. Present in this sample are around 260,000 clones, 85% to 90% of which were seen just once. Around 3.6% of the sample belongs to the ten largest clones.

The data belong to a study of blood T cell repertoires in COVID-19 (dated by TCRdb to 2020 to 2022). General notes on the study: Samples covering the acute and convalescent phases of COVID-19 were provided by collaborators in the United States, Italy and Spain. The repertoires were made available in a free public database intended to serve as a resource for research on the immune response to SARS-CoV-2. Deeply sampled blood TCRbeta repertoires from subjects exposed to, actively infected with, or recovered from COVID-19 were included in the dataset. Samples came from the ongoing ImmuneRACE study (first 160 participants) plus 1,254 subjects from 6 global collaborators. Where available, HLA class I and class II types were taken from metadata supplied by the sample provider and were not determined by assay-based typing. A de-identified subject ID, COVID-19 status, age in years and sex were almost always included in the sample metadata. The material from the prospective study consisted of cDNA or gDNA derived from T cells, B-cell-depleted T cells, or PBMCs.

Results and caveats for the whole study, not just this receptor: Clinical and demographic metadata were provided uncurated, with the amount varying by source and participant.

Whole blood was collected in K2EDTA tubes by collaborating institutions according to the institutions' own protocols. Collaborator samples were shipped for TCRbeta analysis as frozen whole blood, isolated PBMCs, or DNA extracted from either sample type. The chain joins TRBV7-2 to TRBJ2-1, with TRBD1 tentatively as D gene (8 bases match). This receptor was obtained from a man aged 18 to 30 with active or convalescent COVID-19. Sequenced sample: peripheral blood. The DNA sequence is TGTGCCAGCAGCTTAGTGGTAGGACAGGGACTAATCGGGCAGTTCTTC. It encodes CASSLVVGQGLIGQFF.